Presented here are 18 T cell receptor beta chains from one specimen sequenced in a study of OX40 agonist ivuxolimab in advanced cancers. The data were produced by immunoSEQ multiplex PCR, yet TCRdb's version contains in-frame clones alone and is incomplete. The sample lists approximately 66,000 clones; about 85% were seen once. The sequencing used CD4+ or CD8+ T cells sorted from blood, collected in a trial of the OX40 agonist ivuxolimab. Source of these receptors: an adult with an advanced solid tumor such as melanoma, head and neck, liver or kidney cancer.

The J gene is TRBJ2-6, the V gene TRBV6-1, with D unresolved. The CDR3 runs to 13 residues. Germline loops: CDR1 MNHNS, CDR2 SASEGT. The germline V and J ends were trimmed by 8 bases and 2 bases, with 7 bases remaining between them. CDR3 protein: CASQTPGANVLTF. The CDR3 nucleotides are TGTGCCAGCCAAACGCCTGGGGCCAACGTCCTGACTTTC.

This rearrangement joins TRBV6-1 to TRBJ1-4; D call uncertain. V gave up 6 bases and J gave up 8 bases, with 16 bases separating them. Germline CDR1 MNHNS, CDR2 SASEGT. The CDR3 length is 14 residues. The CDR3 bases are TGTGCCAGCAGCCACCTGGGAGGGAGGGAAAAACTGTTTTTT. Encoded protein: CASSHLGGREKLFF.

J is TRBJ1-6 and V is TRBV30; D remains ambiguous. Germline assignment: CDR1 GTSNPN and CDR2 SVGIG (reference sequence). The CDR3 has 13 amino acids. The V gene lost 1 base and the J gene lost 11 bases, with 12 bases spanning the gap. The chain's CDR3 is CAWSDLDRAPLHF. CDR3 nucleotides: TGTGCCTGGAGTGACCTTGACCGGGCACCCCTCCACTTT.

CDR3: CASSGAGQNTGELFF. CDR3 DNA: TGTGCCAGCAGTGGGGCGGGACAGAACACCGGGGAGCTGTTTTTT. This chain uses TRBV2 with TRBJ2-2; either TRBD1 or TRBD2 may supply D (6 bases each). The CDR3 runs 15 residues. The V end was cut by 4 bases, the J end by 1 base, with 10 bases between. Per germline, CDR1 SNHLY and CDR2 FYNNEI.

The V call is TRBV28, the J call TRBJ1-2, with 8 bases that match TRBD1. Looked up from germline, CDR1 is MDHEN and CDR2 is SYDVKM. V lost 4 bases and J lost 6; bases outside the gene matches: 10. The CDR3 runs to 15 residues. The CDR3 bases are TGTGCCAGCAGTTATCTCCCTGACAGGGGTGATGGCTACACCTTC. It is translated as CASSYLPDRGDGYTF.

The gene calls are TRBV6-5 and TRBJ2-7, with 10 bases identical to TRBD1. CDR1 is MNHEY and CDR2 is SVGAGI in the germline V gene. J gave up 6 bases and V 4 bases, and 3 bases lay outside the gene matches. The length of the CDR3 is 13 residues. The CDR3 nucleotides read TGTGCCAGCAGTTCCGGGACAGGGGCCGAGCAGTACTTC. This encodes CASSSGTGAEQYF.

CDR3 amino acids: CAWETGGVSGYTF. The CDR3 DNA follows: TGTGCCTGGGAGACAGGGGGCGTTTCAGGCTACACCTTC. The rearrangement joins TRBV30 to TRBJ1-2, with 10 bases aligning to TRBD1. V was pared by 5 bases and J by 8 bases, with 8 bases of the junction left unmatched. Germline V CDR1 and CDR2: GTSNPN, SVGIG (reference sequence). The CDR3 spans 13 residues. Together with reference TRBV30 and TRBJ1-2, the CDR3 gives the full variable domain: SQTIHQWPATLVQPVGSPLSLECTVEGTSNPNLYWYRQAAGRGLQLLFYSVGIGQISSEVPQNLSASRPQDRQFILSSKKLLLSDSGFYLCAWETGGVSGYTFGSGTRLTVV.

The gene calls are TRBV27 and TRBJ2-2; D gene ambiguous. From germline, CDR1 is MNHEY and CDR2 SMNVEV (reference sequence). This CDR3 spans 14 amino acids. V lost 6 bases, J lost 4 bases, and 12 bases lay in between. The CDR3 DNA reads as TGTGCCAGCAGCATAACTTGGGGCACCGGGGAGCTGTTTTTT. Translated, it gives CASSITWGTGELFF.

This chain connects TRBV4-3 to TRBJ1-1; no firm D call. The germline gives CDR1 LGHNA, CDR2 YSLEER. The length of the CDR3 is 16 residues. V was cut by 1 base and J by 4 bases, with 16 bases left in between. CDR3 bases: TGCGCCAGCAGCCAAGTACGCCACAGTCTTATCACTGAAGCTTTCTTT. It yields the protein CASSQVRHSLITEAFF.

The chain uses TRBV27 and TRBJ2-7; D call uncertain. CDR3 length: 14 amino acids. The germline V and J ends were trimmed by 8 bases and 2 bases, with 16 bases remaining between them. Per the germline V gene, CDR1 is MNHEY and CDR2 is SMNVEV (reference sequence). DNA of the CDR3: TGTGCCAGCCGCCTAGGGCAGGTGGCCTACGAGCAGTACTTC. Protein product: CASRLGQVAYEQYF.

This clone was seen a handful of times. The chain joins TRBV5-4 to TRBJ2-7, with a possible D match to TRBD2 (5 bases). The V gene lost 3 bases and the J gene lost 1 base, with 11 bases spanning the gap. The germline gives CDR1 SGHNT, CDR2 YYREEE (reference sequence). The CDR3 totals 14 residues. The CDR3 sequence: CASSSSTGSYEQYF. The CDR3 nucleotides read TGTGCCAGCAGCTCAAGCACGGGATCCTACGAGCAGTACTTC.

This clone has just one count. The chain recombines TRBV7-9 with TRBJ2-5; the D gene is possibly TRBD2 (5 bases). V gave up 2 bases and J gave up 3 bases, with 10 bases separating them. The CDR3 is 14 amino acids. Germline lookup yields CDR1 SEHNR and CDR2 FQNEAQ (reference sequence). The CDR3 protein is CASSLQSGKETQYF. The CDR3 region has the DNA TGTGCCAGCAGCTTACAGAGCGGAAAAGAGACCCAGTACTTC.

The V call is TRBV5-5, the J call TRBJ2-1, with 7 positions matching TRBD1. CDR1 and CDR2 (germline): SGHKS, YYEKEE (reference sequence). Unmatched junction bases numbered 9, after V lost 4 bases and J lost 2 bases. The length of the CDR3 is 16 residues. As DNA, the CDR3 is TGTGCCAGCAGCGGGTCCGGGACAGTGGCCTACAATGAGCAGTTCTTC. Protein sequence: CASSGSGTVAYNEQFF.

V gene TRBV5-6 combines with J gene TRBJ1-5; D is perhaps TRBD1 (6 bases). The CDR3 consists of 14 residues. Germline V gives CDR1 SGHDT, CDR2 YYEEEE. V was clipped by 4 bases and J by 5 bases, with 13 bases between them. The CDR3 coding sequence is TGTGCCAGCAGCCAACAGGGTTTCGATCAGCCCCAGCATTTT. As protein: CASSQQGFDQPQHF.

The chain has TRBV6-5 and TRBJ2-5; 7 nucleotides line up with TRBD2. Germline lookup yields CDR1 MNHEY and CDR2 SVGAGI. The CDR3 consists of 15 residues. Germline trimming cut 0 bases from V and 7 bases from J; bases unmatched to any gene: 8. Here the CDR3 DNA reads TGTGCCAGCAGTTACTCTTCGGGCGGGAGTCGGACCCAGTACTTC. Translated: CASSYSSGGSRTQYF.

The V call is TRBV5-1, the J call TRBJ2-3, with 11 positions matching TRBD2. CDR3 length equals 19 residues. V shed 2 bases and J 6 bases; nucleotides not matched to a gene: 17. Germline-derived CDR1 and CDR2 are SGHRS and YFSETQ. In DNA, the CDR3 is TGCGCCAGCAGCTTAACCGAAGTAGCGGGAGGGCCTAGTAGGGATACGCAGTATTTT. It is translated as CASSLTEVAGGPSRDTQYF.

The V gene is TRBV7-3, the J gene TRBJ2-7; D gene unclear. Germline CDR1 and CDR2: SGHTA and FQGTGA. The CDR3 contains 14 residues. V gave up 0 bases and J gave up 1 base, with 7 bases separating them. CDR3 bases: TGTGCCAGCAGCTTAACAGGCCAGTCCTACGAGCAGTACTTC. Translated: CASSLTGQSYEQYF.

The CDR3 region has the DNA TGTGCCAGCAGCTTGGGGTTAGCAAGTGAGACCCAGTACTTC. It codes for CASSLGLASETQYF. This chain connects TRBV5-4 to TRBJ2-5; D not certain. V lost 0 bases, J lost 5 bases, and 11 bases lay in between. The CDR3 has 14 residues. Germline V CDR1 and CDR2: SGHNT, YYREEE (reference sequence). The full variable domain, in which reference TRBV5-4 and TRBJ2-5 provide the parts outside the CDR3, is ETGVTQSPTHLIKTRGQQVTLRCSSQSGHNTVSWYQQALGQGPQFIFQYYREEENGRGNFPPRFSGLQFPNYSSELNVNALELDDSALYLCASSLGLASETQYFGPGTRLLVL.